The T cell receptor (beta chain) described here comes from a study of sequential checkpoint blockade in melanoma. Study background: Randomization was 1:1 between first-line nivolumab→ipilimumab and ipilimumab→nivolumab. Both treatment sequences were followed by maintenance nivolumab.

Germline trimming cut 4 bases from V and 3 bases from J; bases unmatched to any gene: 8. The CDR3 length is 15 residues. CDR1 is MGHDK and CDR2 is SYGVNS in the germline V gene. The sample's treatment: randomized to nivolumab then ipilimumab (arm A) or the reverse (arm B). Patients had received no earlier DNA-damaging chemotherapy. Repertoires were generated with immunoSEQ multiplex PCR, while TCRdb's copy carries only in-frame clones and drops some. The sample records roughly 20,000 clones, about two thirds being singletons. This sequence originates from a human donor with melanoma. The rearrangement joins TRBV25-1 to TRBJ2-5; the match to TRBD1 covers 7 bases. The source material was CD8+ T cells sorted from blood (inferred from file names), sampled from a patient given nivolumab and ipilimumab in sequence. This CDR3 is CASSVPDRFEETQYF. DNA for the CDR3: TGTGCCAGCAGTGTCCCGGACAGGTTTGAAGAGACCCAGTACTTC.